This T cell receptor beta chain was identified during a study of Ad26.COV2.S vaccination and SARS-CoV-2 variants (dated by TCRdb to the early 2020s). With respect to the entire study: Sequencing of the TCRbeta repertoire served to evaluate the specificity and breadth of SARS-CoV-2-reactive T cell receptors following Ad26.COV2.S vaccination. The TCR-sequenced set comprised around 30 samples: roughly 19 Ad26.COV2.S vaccine recipients, 5 placebo recipients and 8 SARS-CoV-2 convalescent individuals.

The immunoSEQ Assay was the method used to sequence TCRbeta CDR3 regions. After extraction, genomic DNA underwent amplification by bias-controlled multiplex PCR, followed by high-throughput sequencing. Regarding the original processing steps: Collapsing and filtering of sequences were performed to quantify the absolute abundance of each unique TCRbeta CDR3 region. T cell fraction was estimated by normalization of TCRbeta template counts to usable DNA, with usable DNA being measured through amplification of reference genes present in all nucleated cells. Repertoire TCRs were annotated as SARS-CoV-2-specific when V gene, CDR3 amino acid sequence and J gene were exactly matched to a known reactive TCR set. The reference SARS-CoV-2 TCR set was derived from MIRA and filtered for enrichment in COVID-19-positive ImmuneCODE repertoires, a step that removed public or cross-reactive TCRs. Using the MIRA antigens, annotated TCRs were further analysed by specific ORF or by position within an ORF. Depth was the summed frequency of annotated unique rearrangements, while breadth was defined as annotated unique rearrangements over total unique productive rearrangements. Two-sided Wilcoxon rank-sum tests were applied when comparing TCR breadth between groups. TCRdb mirrors the immuneACCESS table, restricted to in-frame sequences. Some clones are absent from its copies; in checked studies, under half trace to an unresolved V gene, and the reason for the others is unknown. The V and J calls and clone size were taken over from that table, and D and trimming were inferred from the DNA. The sample contains roughly 100,000 clones, around 80% of them found a single time. About 18% of the sample is in the top ten clones.

From the germline V gene, CDR1 is MDHEN and CDR2 is SYDVKM. There are 13 amino acids in the CDR3, from cysteine to phenylalanine inclusive. Only the CDR3 DNA is retained, 39 bases long and in frame from the first base. A distance of 4 bases separates the germline ends of V and J, which lose 7 bases and 0 bases respectively. A word on this clone: Its antigen is not yet known. Base qualities are not provided; no much larger clone lies one nucleotide away.

Study-wide findings and limitations: After vaccination, spike-specific CD8+ and CD4+ T cell responses were reported to show substantial breadth. Vaccine and placebo recipients had comparable non-spike TCR breadth, which fits with the vaccine containing only spike. Compared with placebo recipients, Ad26.COV2.S recipients showed higher spike-specific TCR breadth (P = 0.0014). The authors noted that total T cell responses may have been underestimated by the TCR breadth and depth analyses.

The sample's time point, from its label and the paper: individuals recovered from natural SARS-CoV-2 infection. This sequence was found in a human donor who had recovered from COVID-19. The chain employs TRBV28 and TRBJ2-6; no D gene can be assigned with confidence. The source material was peripheral blood, sampled after recovery from COVID-19. Here the CDR3 is given as CASTDSGANVLTF. The base sequence is TGTGCCAGCACTGACTCTGGGGCCAACGTCCTGACTTTC.